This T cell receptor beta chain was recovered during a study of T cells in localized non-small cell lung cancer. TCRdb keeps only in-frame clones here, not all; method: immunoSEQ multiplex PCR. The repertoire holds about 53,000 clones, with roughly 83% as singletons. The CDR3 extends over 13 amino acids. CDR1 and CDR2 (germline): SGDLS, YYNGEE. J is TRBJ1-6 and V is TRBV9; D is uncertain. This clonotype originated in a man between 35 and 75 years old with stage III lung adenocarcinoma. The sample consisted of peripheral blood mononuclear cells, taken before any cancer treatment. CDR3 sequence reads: CASGEAANSPLHF. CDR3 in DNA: TGTGCTAGCGGGGAGGCGGCTAATTCACCCCTCCACTTT.